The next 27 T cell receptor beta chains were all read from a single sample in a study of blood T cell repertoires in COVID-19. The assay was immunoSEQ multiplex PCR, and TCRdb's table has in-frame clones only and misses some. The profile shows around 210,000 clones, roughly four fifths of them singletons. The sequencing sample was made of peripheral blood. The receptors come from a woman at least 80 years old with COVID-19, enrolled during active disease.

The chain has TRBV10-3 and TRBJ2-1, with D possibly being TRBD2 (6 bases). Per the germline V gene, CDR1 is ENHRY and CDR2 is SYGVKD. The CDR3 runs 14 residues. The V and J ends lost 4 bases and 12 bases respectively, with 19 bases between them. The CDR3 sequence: CAISAPGRGSAQFF. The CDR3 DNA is TGTGCCATCAGTGCCCCCGGGCGGGGATCGGCGCAGTTCTTC.

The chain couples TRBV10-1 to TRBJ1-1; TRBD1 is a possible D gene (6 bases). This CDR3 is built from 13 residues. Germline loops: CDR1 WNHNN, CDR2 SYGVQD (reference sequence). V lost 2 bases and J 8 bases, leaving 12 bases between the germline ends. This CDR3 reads CASSEQGPGEAFF. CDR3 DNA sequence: TGCGCCAGCAGTGAGCAGGGGCCGGGGGAAGCTTTCTTT.

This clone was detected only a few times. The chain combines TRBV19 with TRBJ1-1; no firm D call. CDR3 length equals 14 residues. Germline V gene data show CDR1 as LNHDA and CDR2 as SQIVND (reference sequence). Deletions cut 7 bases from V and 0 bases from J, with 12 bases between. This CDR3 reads CASKRASVNTEAFF. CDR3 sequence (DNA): TGTGCCAGTAAGAGGGCCAGCGTGAACACTGAAGCTTTCTTT.

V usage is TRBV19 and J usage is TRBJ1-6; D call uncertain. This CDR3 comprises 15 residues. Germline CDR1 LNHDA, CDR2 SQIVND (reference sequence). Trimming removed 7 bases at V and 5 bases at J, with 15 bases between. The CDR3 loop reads CASNVGAQNNSPLHF. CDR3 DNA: TGTGCCAGTAACGTCGGCGCACAGAATAATTCACCCCTCCACTTT.

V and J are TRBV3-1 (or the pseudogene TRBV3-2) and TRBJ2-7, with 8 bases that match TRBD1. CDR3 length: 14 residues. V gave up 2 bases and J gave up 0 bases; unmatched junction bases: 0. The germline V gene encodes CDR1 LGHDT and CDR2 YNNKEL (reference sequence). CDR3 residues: CASSQQGASYEQYF. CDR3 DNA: TGTGCCAGCAGCCAACAGGGGGCCTCCTACGAGCAGTACTTC.

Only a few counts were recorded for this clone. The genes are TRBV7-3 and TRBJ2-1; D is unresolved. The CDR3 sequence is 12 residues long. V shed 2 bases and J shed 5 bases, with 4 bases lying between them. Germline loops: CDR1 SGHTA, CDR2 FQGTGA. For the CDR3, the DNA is TGTGCCAGCAGCTTACAGAACAATGAGCAGTTCTTC. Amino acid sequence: CASSLQNNEQFF.

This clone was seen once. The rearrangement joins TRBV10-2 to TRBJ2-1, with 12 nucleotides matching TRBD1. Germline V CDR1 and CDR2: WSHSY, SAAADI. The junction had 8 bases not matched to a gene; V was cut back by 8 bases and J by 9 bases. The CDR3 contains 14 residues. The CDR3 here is CASSRGQGAVEQFF. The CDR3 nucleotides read TGCGCCAGCTCAAGGGGACAGGGGGCCGTTGAGCAGTTCTTC.

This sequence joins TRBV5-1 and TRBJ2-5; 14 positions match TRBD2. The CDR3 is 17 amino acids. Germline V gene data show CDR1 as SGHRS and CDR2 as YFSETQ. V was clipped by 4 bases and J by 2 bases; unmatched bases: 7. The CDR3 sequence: CASSPGTSGGVQETQYF. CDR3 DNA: TGCGCCAGCAGCCCGGGGACTAGCGGGGGAGTTCAAGAGACCCAGTACTTC.

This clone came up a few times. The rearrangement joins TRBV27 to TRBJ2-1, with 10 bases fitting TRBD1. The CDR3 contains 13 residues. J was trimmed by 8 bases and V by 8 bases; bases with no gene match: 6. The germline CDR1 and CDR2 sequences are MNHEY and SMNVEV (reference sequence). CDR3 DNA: TGTGCCAGCGGCGGGACAGGGGTGCATGAGCAGTTCTTC. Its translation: CASGGTGVHEQFF.

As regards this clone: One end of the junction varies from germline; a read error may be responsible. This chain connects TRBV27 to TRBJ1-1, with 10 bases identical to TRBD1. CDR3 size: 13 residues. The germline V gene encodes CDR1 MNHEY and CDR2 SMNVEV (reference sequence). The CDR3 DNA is TGTGCCAGCAGTGGAACCCCAGGACAGGGGGACCTCTTT. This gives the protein CASSGTPGQGDLF.

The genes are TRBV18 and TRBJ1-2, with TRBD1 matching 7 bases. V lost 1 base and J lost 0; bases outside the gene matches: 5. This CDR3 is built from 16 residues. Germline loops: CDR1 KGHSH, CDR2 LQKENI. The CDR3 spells CASSPLGQDANYGYTF. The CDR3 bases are TGTGCCAGCTCACCACTAGGACAGGACGCTAACTATGGCTACACCTTC.

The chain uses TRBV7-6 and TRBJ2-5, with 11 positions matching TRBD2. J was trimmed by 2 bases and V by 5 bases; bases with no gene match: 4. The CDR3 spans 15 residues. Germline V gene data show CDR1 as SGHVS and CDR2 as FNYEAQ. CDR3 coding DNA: TGTGCCAGCAGCCAGCTAGCGGGGGGTCAAGAGACCCAGTACTTC. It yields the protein CASSQLAGGQETQYF. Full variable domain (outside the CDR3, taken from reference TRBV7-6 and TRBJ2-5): GAGVSQSPRYKVTKRGQDVALRCDPISGHVSLYWYRQALGQGPEFLTYFNYEAQQDKSGLPNDRFSAERPEGSISTLTIQRTEQRDSAMYRCASSQLAGGQETQYFGPGTRLLVL.

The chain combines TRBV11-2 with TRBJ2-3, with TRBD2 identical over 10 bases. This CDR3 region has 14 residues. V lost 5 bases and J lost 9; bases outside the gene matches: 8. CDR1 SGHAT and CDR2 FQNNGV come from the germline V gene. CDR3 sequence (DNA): TGTGCCAGCAGCCCCCCAGGGACTAGCGCCACGCAGTATTTT. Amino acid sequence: CASSPPGTSATQYF.

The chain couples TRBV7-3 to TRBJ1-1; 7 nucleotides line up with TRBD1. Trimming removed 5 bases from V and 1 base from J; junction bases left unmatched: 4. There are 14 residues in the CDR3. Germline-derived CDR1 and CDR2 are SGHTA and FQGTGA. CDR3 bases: TGTGCCAGCAGCCAATCAGGGGGGAACACTGAAGCTTTCTTT. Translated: CASSQSGGNTEAFF.

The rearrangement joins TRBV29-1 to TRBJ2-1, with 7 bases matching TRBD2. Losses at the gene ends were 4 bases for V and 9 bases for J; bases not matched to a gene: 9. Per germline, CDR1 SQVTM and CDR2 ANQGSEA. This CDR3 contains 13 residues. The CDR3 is CSVVLAGVGEQFF. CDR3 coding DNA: TGCAGCGTTGTCTTGGCGGGGGTTGGTGAGCAGTTCTTC.

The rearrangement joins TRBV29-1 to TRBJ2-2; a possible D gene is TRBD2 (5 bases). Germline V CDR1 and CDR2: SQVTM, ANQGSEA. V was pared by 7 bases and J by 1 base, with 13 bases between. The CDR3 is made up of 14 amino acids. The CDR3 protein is CSGRSGVNTGELFF. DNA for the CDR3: TGCAGCGGGAGATCCGGGGTGAACACCGGGGAGCTGTTTTTT.

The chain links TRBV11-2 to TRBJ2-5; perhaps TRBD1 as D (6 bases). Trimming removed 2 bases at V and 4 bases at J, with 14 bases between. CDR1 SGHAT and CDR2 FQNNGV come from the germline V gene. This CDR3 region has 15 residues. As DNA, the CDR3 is TGTGCCAGCAGCTTACAGGGGTCTGGAGGAGAGACCCAGTACTTC. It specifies CASSLQGSGGETQYF.

The CDR3 bases are TGTGCCAGTAGTAGGGACAGGGGTAACTATGGCTACACCTTC. Protein sequence: CASSRDRGNYGYTF. The V call is TRBV19, the J call TRBJ1-2, with 10 bases lining up with TRBD1. Germline V gene lookup returns CDR1 LNHDA and CDR2 SQIVND (reference sequence). This CDR3 is built from 14 residues. Trimming removed 4 bases from V and 1 base from J; junction bases left unmatched: 0.

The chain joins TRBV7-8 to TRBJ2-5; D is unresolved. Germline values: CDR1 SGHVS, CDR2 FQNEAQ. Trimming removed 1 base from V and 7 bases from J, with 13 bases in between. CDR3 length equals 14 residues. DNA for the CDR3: TGTGCCAGCAGCTTAGGACTTGTCGAAGGGACCCAGTACTTC. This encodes CASSLGLVEGTQYF. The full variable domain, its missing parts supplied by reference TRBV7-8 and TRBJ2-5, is GAGVSQSPRYKVAKRGQDVALRCDPISGHVSLFWYQQALGQGPEFLTYFQNEAQLDKSGLPSDRFFAERPEGSVSTLKIQRTQQEDSAVYLCASSLGLVEGTQYFGPGTRLLVL.

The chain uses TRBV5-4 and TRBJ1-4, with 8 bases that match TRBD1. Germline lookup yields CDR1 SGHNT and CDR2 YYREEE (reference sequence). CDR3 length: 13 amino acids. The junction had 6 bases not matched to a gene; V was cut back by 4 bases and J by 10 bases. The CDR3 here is CASSTGQEIKLFF. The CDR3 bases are TGTGCCAGCAGCACGGGACAGGAGATAAAACTGTTTTTT.

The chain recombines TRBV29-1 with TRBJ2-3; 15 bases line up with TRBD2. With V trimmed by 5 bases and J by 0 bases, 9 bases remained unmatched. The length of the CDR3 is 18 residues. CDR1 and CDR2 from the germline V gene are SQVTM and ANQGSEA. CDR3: CSVQPPGTSGGSTDTQYF. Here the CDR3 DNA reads TGCAGCGTTCAGCCTCCCGGGACTAGCGGGGGGAGCACAGATACGCAGTATTTT.

CDR3 sequence (DNA): TGTGCCAGCCCCACGGGCGGGGGTCTTCAGCAGTACTTC. Its translation is CASPTGGGLQQYF. The chain couples TRBV5-8 to TRBJ2-7, with 7 bases that match TRBD2. The germline gives CDR1 SGHTS, CDR2 YDEGEE. The CDR3 extends over 13 amino acids. V lost 7 bases to trimming and J lost 8 bases; unmatched junction nucleotides: 12. Full variable domain (outside the CDR3, taken from reference TRBV5-8 and TRBJ2-7): EAGVTQSPTHLIKTRGQQATLRCSPISGHTSVYWYQQALGLGLQFLLWYDEGEERNRGNFPPRFSGRQFPNYSSELNVNALELEDSALYLCASPTGGGLQQYFGPGTRLTVT.

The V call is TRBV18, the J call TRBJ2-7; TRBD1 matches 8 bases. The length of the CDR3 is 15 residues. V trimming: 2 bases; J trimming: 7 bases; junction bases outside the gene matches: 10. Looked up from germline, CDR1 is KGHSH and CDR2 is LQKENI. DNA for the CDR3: TGTGCCAGCTCACCATCCCGGGACAGGCTTTGGGAGCAGTACTTC. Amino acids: CASSPSRDRLWEQYF.

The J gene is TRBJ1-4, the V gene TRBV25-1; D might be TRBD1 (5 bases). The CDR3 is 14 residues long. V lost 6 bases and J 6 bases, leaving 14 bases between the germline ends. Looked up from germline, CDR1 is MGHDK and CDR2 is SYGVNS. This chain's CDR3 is CASSPGTLHEKLFF. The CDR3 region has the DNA TGTGCCAGCAGCCCCGGGACTCTACATGAAAAACTGTTTTTT. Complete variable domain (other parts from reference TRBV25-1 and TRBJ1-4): EADIYQTPRYLVIGTGKKITLECSQTMGHDKMYWYQQDPGMELHLIHYSYGVNSTEKGDLSSESTVSRIRTEHFPLTLESARPSHTSQYLCASSPGTLHEKLFFGSGTQLSVL.

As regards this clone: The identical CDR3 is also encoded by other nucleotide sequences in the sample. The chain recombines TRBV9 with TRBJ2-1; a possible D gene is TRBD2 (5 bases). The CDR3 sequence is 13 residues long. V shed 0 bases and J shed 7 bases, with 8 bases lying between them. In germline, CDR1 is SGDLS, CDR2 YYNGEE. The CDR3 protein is CASSVAGENEQFF. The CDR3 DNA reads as TGTGCCAGCAGCGTAGCCGGGGAAAATGAGCAGTTCTTC.

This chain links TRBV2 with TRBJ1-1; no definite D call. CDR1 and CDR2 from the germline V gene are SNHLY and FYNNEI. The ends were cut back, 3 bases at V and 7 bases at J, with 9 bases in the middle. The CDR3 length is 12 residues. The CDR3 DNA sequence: TGTGCCAGCAGTGAGGCAGAAGTTGAAGCTTTCTTT. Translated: CASSEAEVEAFF.

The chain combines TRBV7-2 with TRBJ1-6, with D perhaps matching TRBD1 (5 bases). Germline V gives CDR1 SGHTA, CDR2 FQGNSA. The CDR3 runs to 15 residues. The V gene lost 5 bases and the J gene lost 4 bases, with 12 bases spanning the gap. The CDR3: CASSPGGVYNSPLHF. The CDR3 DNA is TGTGCCAGCAGCCCCGGGGGGGTTTATAATTCACCCCTCCACTTT.